This T cell receptor beta chain stems from a study of cytomegalovirus exposure and HLA in healthy donors. CDR3 length: 13 amino acids. J was trimmed by 8 bases and V by 6 bases; bases with no gene match: 4. Germline V gives CDR1 MDHEN, CDR2 SYDVKM. General study points: Most TCR beta V segments were productive about 87% or about 30% of the time in an earlier analysis.

About this clone itself: Its matching antigen is unknown.

The primer mix had 60 Vbeta and 13 Jbeta primers. Original methodology: In a later analysis, 79 million or so unique TCR beta chains included roughly 11 million shared by two or more donors. The data were produced by immunoSEQ multiplex PCR, yet TCRdb's version contains in-frame clones alone and is incomplete. Clone size and V and J calls were adopted from that table, with D and trimming inferred from the DNA. The sample holds about 200,000 clones; around 76% are singletons and the top ten take about 2.1%. Sequenced material: PBMCs. The gene calls are TRBV28 and TRBJ2-1; TRBD1 matches 10 bases. This receptor was taken from a man under 40 in good health and CMV-seronegative. The CDR3, as DNA: TGTGCCAGCAGGGTGACAGGGGGCGATGAGCAGTTCTTC. It yields the protein CASRVTGGDEQFF.